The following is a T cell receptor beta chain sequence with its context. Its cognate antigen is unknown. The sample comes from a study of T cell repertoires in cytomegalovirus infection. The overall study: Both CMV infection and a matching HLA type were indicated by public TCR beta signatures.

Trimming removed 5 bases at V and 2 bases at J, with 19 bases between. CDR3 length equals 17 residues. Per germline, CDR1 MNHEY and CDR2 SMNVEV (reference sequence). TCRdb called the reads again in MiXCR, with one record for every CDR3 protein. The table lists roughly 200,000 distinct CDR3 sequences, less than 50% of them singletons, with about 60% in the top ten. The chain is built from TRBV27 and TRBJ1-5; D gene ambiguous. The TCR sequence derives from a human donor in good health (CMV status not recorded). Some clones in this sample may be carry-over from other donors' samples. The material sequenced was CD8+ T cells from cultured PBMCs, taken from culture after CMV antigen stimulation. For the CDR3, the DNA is TGTGCCAGCAGTGGTGGACCTTGGACCGACGGCAATCAGCCCCAGCATTTT. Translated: CASSGGPWTDGNQPQHF.